Listed below are T cell receptor beta chains from one sample, sequenced in a study of cytomegalovirus exposure and HLA in healthy donors. Produced via immunoSEQ multiplex PCR; TCRdb's table is partial and in-frame only. The table records almost 200,000 clones, 75% to 85% of them present only once. The sequenced material came from PBMCs. The receptor set was obtained from a male donor in good health and CMV-seropositive. CDR3s include the opening cysteine and the closing phenylalanine or tryptophan. D genes are given only for firm matches. Rows may omit the clone size; those that give it use once, few, many or a size class.

v_call,d_call,j_call,clone_size,cdr3_nt,cdr3_aa
TRBV27,NA,TRBJ2-7,few,TGTGCCAGCACCACCCCGGGGAACGAGCAGTACTTC,CASTTPGNEQYF
TRBV7-9,TRBD1,TRBJ2-6,NA,TGTGCCAGCAGCTGGGGGGACAGGGGGATCGGGGCCAACGTCCTGACTTTC,CASSWGDRGIGANVLTF
TRBV19,TRBD1,TRBJ1-1,once,TGTGCCAGTAATCCAGACAGGGGCACTGAAGCTTTCTTT,CASNPDRGTEAFF
TRBV7-2,TRBD1,TRBJ2-2,NA,TGTGCCAGCAGCTCCGGGACAGGGATGGGCGGGGAGCTGTTTTTT,CASSSGTGMGGELFF
TRBV5-1,NA,TRBJ2-7,NA,TGCGCCAGCAGCTCCGAGGGGGCCTACGAGCAGTACTTC,CASSSEGAYEQYF
TRBV2,NA,TRBJ2-7,few,TGTGCCAGCGCCATTAGCTCCTACGAGCAGTACTTC,CASAISSYEQYF
TRBV6-5,NA,TRBJ2-2,NA,TGTGCCAGCATTTCACTTACGAACACCGGGGAGCTGTTTTTT,CASISLTNTGELFF
TRBV27,NA,TRBJ2-7,NA,TGTGCCAGCAGCCAGGACTACCGCGCTCGGCAGTACTTC,CASSQDYRARQYF
TRBV2,TRBD1,TRBJ1-5,NA,TGTGCCAGCAGCCCGGGGGGACAGGGAAATCAGCCCCAGCATTTT,CASSPGGQGNQPQHF
TRBV27,NA,TRBJ2-7,NA,TGTGCCAGCAGTTTAGCGGGGACGGGGACCTACGAGCAGTACTTC,CASSLAGTGTYEQYF
TRBV2,TRBD1,TRBJ1-1,once,TGTGCCAGCAGTAGACAGGGGATCGATGAAGCTTTCTTT,CASSRQGIDEAFF
TRBV19,NA,TRBJ1-2,NA,TGTGCCACCGCACCGGGACTCTATGGCTACACCTTC,CATAPGLYGYTF
TRBV6-5,TRBD2,TRBJ2-1,NA,TGTGCCAGCAAACCGGGACTAGCACTTAATGAGCAGTTCTTC,CASKPGLALNEQFF
TRBV5-5,TRBD2,TRBJ2-7,NA,TGTGCCAGCAGCAGAACGGGACTAGCGGGTGCCTACGAGCAGTACTTC,CASSRTGLAGAYEQYF
TRBV7-2,TRBD2,TRBJ2-5,NA,TGTGCCAGCAGCTACCTTAGCGGGAGACGGGCTGAGACCCAGTACTTC,CASSYLSGRRAETQYF
TRBV6-4,NA,TRBJ1-1,NA,TGTGCCAGCAGTGACACAACCGGGACAAGAGCTTTCTTT,CASSDTTGTRAFF
TRBV13,NA,TRBJ1-2,NA,TGTGCCAGCAGCGCGAGAGCTAACTATGGCTACACCTTC,CASSARANYGYTF
TRBV7-3,NA,TRBJ1-1,NA,TGTGCCAGCAGCTCAAGAAAACAGGGTGCTCTCGGGAACACTGAAGCTTTCTTT,CASSSRKQGALGNTEAFF
TRBV2,NA,TRBJ2-7,once,TGTGCCAGCCAGGCGATAATAACCTACGAGCAGTACTTC,CASQAIITYEQYF
TRBV5-4,NA,TRBJ1-2,NA,TGTGCCAGCAGTTCCGGACTGCGAAACTATGGCTACACCTTC,CASSSGLRNYGYTF
TRBV2,TRBD1,TRBJ1-2,NA,TGTGCCAGTCACAGGGGGCCGAACTATGGCTACACCTTC,CASHRGPNYGYTF
TRBV10-3,TRBD1,TRBJ1-5,NA,TGTGCCATCAGTGACCAGGGGGAGGTTCAGCCCCAGCATTTT,CAISDQGEVQPQHF
TRBV29-1,NA,TRBJ2-3,NA,TGCAGCGTAAGGAGGGGGCTGACAGATACGCAGTATTTT,CSVRRGLTDTQYF
TRBV7-7,NA,TRBJ2-6,NA,TGTGCTAGCAGCTTTCAGGACAGAGCGGAACTCTCTGGGGCCAACGTCCTGACTTTC,CASSFQDRAELSGANVLTF
TRBV28,TRBD2,TRBJ2-7,NA,TGTGCCAGCAGGATTAGCGGGAGAGCCTACGAGCAGTACTTC,CASRISGRAYEQYF
TRBV6-5,NA,TRBJ2-7,NA,TGTGCCAGCAGTTACGCGGGGACCACCTACGAGCAGTACTTC,CASSYAGTTYEQYF
TRBV7-2,TRBD1,TRBJ2-7,NA,TGTGCCAGCAGTTCCGGGACAGGGTACGAGCAGTACTTC,CASSSGTGYEQYF
TRBV6-5,NA,TRBJ2-3,NA,TGTGCCAGCAGACAACGGCCCGGGACTTACGATACGCAGTATTTT,CASRQRPGTYDTQYF
TRBV6-7,NA,TRBJ2-5,NA,TGTGCCCCAACTGGGCCGAGACAGGTACAAGAGACCCAGTACTTC,CAPTGPRQVQETQYF
TRBV5-1,TRBD2,TRBJ2-3,NA,TGCGCCAGCGTGTCAGGGCGGGGGAGCACAGATACGCAGTATTTT,CASVSGRGSTDTQYF
TRBV19,TRBD1,TRBJ2-3,NA,TGTGCCAGTACCGACGGACAGGGGGGCACAGATACGCAGTATTTT,CASTDGQGGTDTQYF
TRBV28,TRBD2,TRBJ2-7,NA,TGTGCCAGCAGTTCCGTCCTAAGCCTCCCGGGACTAGCCTACGAGCAGTACTTC,CASSSVLSLPGLAYEQYF
TRBV27,NA,TRBJ2-7,NA,TGTGCCAGCAGCCTTACAGGGTTCGGGTACGAGCAGTACTTC,CASSLTGFGYEQYF
TRBV2,TRBD2,TRBJ2-3,NA,TGTGCCAGCAGTGAAGACAGCGGGAGCGCGATAGATACGCAGTATTTT,CASSEDSGSAIDTQYF
TRBV7-6,NA,TRBJ1-1,NA,TGTGCCAGCAGCTTAGCGCCTAGCGGGGGCACTGAAGCTTTCTTT,CASSLAPSGGTEAFF
TRBV9,NA,TRBJ2-7,NA,TGTGCCAGCAGTGGCAGGGCTGACTACGAGCAGTACTTC,CASSGRADYEQYF
TRBV4-3,NA,TRBJ2-5,NA,TGCGCCAGCAGCCAAGAACTCACTCCCGTAAAGACCCAGTACTTC,CASSQELTPVKTQYF
TRBV7-2,NA,TRBJ1-4,NA,TGTGCCAGCAGCCACGGAGAAAGCCTTAATGAAAAACTGTTTTTT,CASSHGESLNEKLFF
TRBV4-1,TRBD1,TRBJ2-1,few,TGCGCCAGCAGCCCAGAAGGGGGCGAGGGTGCAGAGTACAATGAGCAGTTCTTC,CASSPEGGEGAEYNEQFF
TRBV9,TRBD1,TRBJ1-5,NA,TGTGCCAGCAGCTTCGGGACAGGGTCAGGTCAGCCCCAGCATTTT,CASSFGTGSGQPQHF
TRBV4-3,TRBD1,TRBJ2-1,NA,TGCGCCAGCAGCCCGACGGGACAGGGGATCTACAATGAGCAGTTCTTC,CASSPTGQGIYNEQFF
TRBV2,TRBD1,TRBJ2-7,NA,TGTGCCAGCACCCGACAGGGATTGGGCGAGCAGTACTTC,CASTRQGLGEQYF
TRBV27,TRBD2,TRBJ2-1,few,TGTGCCAGCAGTTTCGGGACTAGCGGGGATGAGCAGTTCTTC,CASSFGTSGDEQFF
TRBV9,TRBD1,TRBJ2-3,NA,TGTGCCAGCAGCGAAAAGACAGGGATACAAGATACGCAGTATTTT,CASSEKTGIQDTQYF
TRBV27,NA,TRBJ2-7,few,TGTGCCAGCAGTTTCGCCCCTTCCTACGAGCAGTACTTC,CASSFAPSYEQYF
TRBV2,TRBD1,TRBJ2-2,NA,TGTGCCAGCACCAAAGGACAGGGGGCGATAACGAACACCGGGGAGCTGTTTTTT,CASTKGQGAITNTGELFF
TRBV4-3,NA,TRBJ2-5,NA,TGCGCCAGCAGCCAAGATCGAGGGCCGGTTGGGGAGACCCAGTACTTC,CASSQDRGPVGETQYF
TRBV19,NA,TRBJ2-5,NA,TGTGCCAGTAGTAGGGCAGGGCAAGAGACCCAGTACTTC,CASSRAGQETQYF
TRBV11-2,NA,TRBJ1-2,NA,TGTGCCAGCAGCCCCCTCGTGGGGGCGACCCCTAACTATGGCTACACCTTC,CASSPLVGATPNYGYTF
TRBV5-6,TRBD1,TRBJ2-2,once,TGTGCCAGCAGCTTCCGACAGGGGGGGCCCGGGGAGCTGTTTTTT,CASSFRQGGPGELFF
TRBV7-3,NA,TRBJ1-2,NA,TGTGCCAGCAGCTTACCAGGCTATGGCTACACCTTC,CASSLPGYGYTF
TRBV7-7,NA,TRBJ2-7,NA,TGTGCTAGCAGCTTAGGCGCAGGGCACCCCTACGAGCAGTACTTC,CASSLGAGHPYEQYF
TRBV18,TRBD1,TRBJ1-1,NA,TGTGCCAGCTCACCACTTGAACAGGGGGCGAGGACTGAAGCTTTCTTT,CASSPLEQGARTEAFF
TRBV21-1,NA,TRBJ1-5,NA,TGTGCCAGCAGCACCCGAGTTAGGGGGCTCAATCAGCCCCAGCATTTT,CASSTRVRGLNQPQHF
TRBV18,NA,TRBJ2-3,NA,TGTGCCAGCTCTCTACATACAGGGTTAGGGACAGATACGCAGTATTTT,CASSLHTGLGTDTQYF